This T cell receptor (beta chain) was sequenced for a study of T cell responses to AZD1222 COVID-19 vaccine. TCRdb keeps only in-frame clones here, not all; method: immunoSEQ multiplex PCR. This table has about 130,000 clones, about 89% appearing once. The J segment lost 4 bases and the V segment lost 4 bases, leaving 8 bases of the junction unmatched. CDR1 and CDR2 from the germline V gene are GTSNPN and SVGIG (reference sequence). This CDR3 comprises 14 residues. The sample here was peripheral blood, taken on day 0 of AZD1222 vaccination. This sequence joins TRBV30 and TRBJ1-1, with 8 bases lining up with TRBD1. This TCR was sampled from an adult in good health. The CDR3 bases are TGTGCCTGGAAGAGGCAGGGGGCGGGCACTGAAGCTTTCTTT. It encodes CAWKRQGAGTEAFF.